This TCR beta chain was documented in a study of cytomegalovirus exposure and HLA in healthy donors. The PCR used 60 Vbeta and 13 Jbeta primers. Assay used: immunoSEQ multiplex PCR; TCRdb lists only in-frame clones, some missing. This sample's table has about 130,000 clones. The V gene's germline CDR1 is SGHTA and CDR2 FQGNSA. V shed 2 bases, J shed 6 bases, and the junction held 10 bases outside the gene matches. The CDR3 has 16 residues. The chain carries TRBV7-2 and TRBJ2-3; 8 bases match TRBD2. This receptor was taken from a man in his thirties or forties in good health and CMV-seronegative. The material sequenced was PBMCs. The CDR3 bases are TGTGCCAGCAGCTTAAACGCAGCGGGAGTATCGGATACGCAGTATTTT. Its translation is CASSLNAAGVSDTQYF.